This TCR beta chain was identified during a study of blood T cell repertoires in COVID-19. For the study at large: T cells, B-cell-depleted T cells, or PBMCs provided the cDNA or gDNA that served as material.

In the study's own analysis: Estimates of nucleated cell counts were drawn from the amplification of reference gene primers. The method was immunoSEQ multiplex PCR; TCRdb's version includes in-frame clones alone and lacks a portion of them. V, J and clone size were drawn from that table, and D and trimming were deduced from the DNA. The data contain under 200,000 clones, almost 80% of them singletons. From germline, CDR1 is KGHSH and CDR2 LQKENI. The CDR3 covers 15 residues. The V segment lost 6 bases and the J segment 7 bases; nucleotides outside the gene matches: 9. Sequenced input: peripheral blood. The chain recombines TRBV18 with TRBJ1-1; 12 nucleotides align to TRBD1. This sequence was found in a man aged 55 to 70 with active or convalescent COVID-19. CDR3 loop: CASSDGTGGDGEAFF. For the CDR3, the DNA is TGTGCCAGCTCGGACGGGACAGGGGGCGACGGTGAAGCTTTCTTT.